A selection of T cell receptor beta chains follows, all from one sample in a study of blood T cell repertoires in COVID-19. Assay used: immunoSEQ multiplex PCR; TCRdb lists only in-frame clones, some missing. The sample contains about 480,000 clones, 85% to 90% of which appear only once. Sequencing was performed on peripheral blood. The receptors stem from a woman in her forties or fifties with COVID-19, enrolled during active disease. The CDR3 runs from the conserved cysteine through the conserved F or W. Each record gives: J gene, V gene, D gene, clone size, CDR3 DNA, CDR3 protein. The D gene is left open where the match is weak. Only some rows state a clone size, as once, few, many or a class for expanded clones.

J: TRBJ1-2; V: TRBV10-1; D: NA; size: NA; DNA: TGCGCCAGCTCGCCGGGGGGACCTAACTATGGCTACACCTTC; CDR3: CASSPGGPNYGYTF
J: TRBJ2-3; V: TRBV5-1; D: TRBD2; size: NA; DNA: TGCGCCAGCAGCTCAACTAGCGGGGGGTACACAGATACGCAGTATTTT; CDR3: CASSSTSGGYTDTQYF
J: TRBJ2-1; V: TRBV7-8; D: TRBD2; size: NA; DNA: TGTGCCAGCAGCTTATATTTGACTAGCGCTATTTCCGAGTTCTTC; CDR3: CASSLYLTSAISEFF
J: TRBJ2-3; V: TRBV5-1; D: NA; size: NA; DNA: TGCGCCAGCAGCTTGGCCTTTTCTGATACGCAGTATTTT; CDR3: CASSLAFSDTQYF
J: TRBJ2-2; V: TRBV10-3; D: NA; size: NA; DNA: TGTGCCATCAGTGAGCCGGACACCGGGGAGCTGTTTTTT; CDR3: CAISEPDTGELFF
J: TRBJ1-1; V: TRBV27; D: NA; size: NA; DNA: TGTGCCACTGTATGGAACACTGAAGCTTTCTTT; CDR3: CATVWNTEAFF
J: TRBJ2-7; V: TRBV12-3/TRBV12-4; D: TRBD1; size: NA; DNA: TGTGCCAGCAGTCGCGGACAGGAAGAGCAGTACTTC; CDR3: CASSRGQEEQYF
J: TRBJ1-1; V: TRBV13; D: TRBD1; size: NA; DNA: TGTGCCAGCAGCAGCCCACAGGGGAAGATGAGAAATGAAGCTTTCTTT; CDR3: CASSSPQGKMRNEAFF
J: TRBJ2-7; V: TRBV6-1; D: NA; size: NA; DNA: TGTGCCAGCAGTGAAAGGGGGGGGGCCTACGAGCAGTACTTC; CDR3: CASSERGGAYEQYF
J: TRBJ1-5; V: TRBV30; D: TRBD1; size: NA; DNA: TGTGCCTGGGGGACAGGGGATTATCAGCCCCAGCATTTT; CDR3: CAWGTGDYQPQHF
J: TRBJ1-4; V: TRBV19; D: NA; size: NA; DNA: TGTGCCAGTAGTAGCCGGGACAAGGAACTGTTTTTT; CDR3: CASSSRDKELFF
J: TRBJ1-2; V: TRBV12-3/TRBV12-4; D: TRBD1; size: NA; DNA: TGTGCCAGCAGCTACCGGGACAGGTATGGCTACACCTTC; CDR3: CASSYRDRYGYTF
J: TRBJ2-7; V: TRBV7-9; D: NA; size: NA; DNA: TGTGCCAGCAGCGCACGTCCGATTACATCCTACGAGCAGTACTTC; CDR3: CASSARPITSYEQYF
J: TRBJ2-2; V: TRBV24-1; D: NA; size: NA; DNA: TGTGCCACCCTCAGTAACACCGGGGAGCTGTTTTTT; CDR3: CATLSNTGELFF
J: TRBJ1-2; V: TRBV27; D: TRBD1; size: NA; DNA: TGTGCCAGCAGGACGGGACAGGGCTTTTATGGCTACACCTTC; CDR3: CASRTGQGFYGYTF
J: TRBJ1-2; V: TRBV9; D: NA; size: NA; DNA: TGTGCCAGCAGCCCTGACAGGCTCACCTATGGCTACACCTTC; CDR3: CASSPDRLTYGYTF
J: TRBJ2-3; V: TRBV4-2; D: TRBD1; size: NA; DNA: TGTGCCAGCAGCCTCACAGGGGGTGATACGCAGTATTTT; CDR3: CASSLTGGDTQYF
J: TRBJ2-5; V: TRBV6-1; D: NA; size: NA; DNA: TGTGCCAGCAGTGAACAGGGCAGAGAGACCCAGTACTTC; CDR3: CASSEQGRETQYF
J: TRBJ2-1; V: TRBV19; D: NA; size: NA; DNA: TGTGCCAGTAGCCTCCGGGGGTACAATGAGCAGTTCTTC; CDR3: CASSLRGYNEQFF
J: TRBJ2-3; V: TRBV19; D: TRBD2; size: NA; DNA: TGTGCCAGTAGTGTGCTAGCGGGGGGAGGCACAGATACGCAGTATTTT; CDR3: CASSVLAGGGTDTQYF
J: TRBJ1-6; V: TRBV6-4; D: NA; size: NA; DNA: TGTGCCAGCATCCTTCCGGGGGTCCCCTCGAATTCACCCCTCCACTTT; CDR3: CASILPGVPSNSPLHF
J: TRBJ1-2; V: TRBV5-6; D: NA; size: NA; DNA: TGTGCCAGCAGCTCAGGGGCCAGCTATGGCTACACCTTC; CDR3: CASSSGASYGYTF
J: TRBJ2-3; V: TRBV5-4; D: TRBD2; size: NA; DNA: TGTGCCAGCAGCCCGAGGACTAGCGGGGGGGCGGGGGCGCAGTATTTT; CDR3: CASSPRTSGGAGAQYF
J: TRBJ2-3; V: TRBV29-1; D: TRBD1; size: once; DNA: TGCAGCGTCGTCTTAGGGACAGGGTGGACGGATACGCAGTATTTT; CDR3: CSVVLGTGWTDTQYF
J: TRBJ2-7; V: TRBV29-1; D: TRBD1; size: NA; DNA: TGCAGCGTGGCCCTAGAGGGGGCTGGTAAGCAGTACTTC; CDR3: CSVALEGAGKQYF
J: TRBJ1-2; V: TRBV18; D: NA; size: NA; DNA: TGTGCCAGCTCACGGTTATTATTAGACTATTATGGCTACACCTTC; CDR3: CASSRLLLDYYGYTF
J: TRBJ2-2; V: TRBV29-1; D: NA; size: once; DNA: TGCAGCGTTGAACGGGTTACGAACACCGGGGAGCTGTTTTTT; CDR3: CSVERVTNTGELFF
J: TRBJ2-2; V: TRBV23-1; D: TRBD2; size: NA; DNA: TGCGCCAGCAGTCAAAGAGCCGGGACTAGCCCTTACGAGATACTGTTTTTT; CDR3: CASSQRAGTSPYEILFF
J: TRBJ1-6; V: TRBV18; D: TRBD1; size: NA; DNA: TGTGCCAGCTCACCTGGCGCACCGGGACAGGGTTTGGCACCCCTCCACTTT; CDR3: CASSPGAPGQGLAPLHF
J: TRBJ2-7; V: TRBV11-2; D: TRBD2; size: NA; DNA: TGTGCCAGCACCCGCAGACTAGCGGCGTACGAGCAGTACTTC; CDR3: CASTRRLAAYEQYF
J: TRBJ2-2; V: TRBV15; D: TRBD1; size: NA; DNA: TGTGCCACCAGCAGAGATAAGACAGGGAAGGACGGGGAGCTGTTTTTT; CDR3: CATSRDKTGKDGELFF
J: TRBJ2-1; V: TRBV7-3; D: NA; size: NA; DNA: TGTGCCAGCAGCCCCGGACAGATCTACAATGAGCAGTTCTTC; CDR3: CASSPGQIYNEQFF
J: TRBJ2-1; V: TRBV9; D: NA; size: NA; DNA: TGTGCCAGCGCAAAACAGGACGTAAAGACGTACAATGAGCAGTTCTTC; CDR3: CASAKQDVKTYNEQFF
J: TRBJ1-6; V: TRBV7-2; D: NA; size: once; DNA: TGTGCCAGCAGCTTAGCGTACGTCAGGGGTGCACCCCTCCACTTT; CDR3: CASSLAYVRGAPLHF
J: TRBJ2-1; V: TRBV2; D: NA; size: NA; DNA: TGTGCCAGCAGTGAACAGGGTGGGGGCGATGAGCAGTTCTTC; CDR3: CASSEQGGGDEQFF
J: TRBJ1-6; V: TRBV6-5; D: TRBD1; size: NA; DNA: TGTGCCAGCAGGAAAGGTAGACAGGGCGGATCACCCCTCCACTTT; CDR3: CASRKGRQGGSPLHF
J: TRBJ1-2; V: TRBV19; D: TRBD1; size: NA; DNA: TGTGCCAGTAGTTTCCCGGGACAGGGGTTATATGGCTACACCTTC; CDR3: CASSFPGQGLYGYTF
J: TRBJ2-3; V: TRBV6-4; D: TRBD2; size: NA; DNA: TGTGCCAGCAGTGTCGGGACTAGTGCAGATACGCAGTATTTT; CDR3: CASSVGTSADTQYF
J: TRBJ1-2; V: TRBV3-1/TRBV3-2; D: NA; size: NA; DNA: TGTGCCAGCAGCCTTCACAGCTATGGCTACACCTTC; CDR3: CASSLHSYGYTF
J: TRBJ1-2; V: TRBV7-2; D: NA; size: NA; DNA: TGTGCCAGCAGCTTAGGGGCAGGGGTGGAAGGCTACACCTTC; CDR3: CASSLGAGVEGYTF
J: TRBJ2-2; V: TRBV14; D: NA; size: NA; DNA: TGTGCCAGCAGCCAAGCGGGGGCCGGGGAGCTGTTTTTT; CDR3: CASSQAGAGELFF
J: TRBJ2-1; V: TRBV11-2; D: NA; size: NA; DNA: TGTGCCAGCAGCTTCGGGAGCTCCTACAATGAGCAGTTCTTC; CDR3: CASSFGSSYNEQFF
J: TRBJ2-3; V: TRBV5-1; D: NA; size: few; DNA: TGCGCCAGCAGCTTGGCTGGCACAGATACGCAGTATTTT; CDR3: CASSLAGTDTQYF
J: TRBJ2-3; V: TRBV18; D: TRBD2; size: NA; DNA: TGTGCCAGCTCACCCAATAGCGGGGAAGATACGCAGTATTTT; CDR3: CASSPNSGEDTQYF
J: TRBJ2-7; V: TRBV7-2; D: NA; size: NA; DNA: TGTGCCAGCAGCTTACGGGGAGTCCCCGAGCAGTACTTC; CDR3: CASSLRGVPEQYF
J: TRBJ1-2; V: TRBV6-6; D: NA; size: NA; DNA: TGTGCCAGCAGTTACTTCGGGGGGTCGGACTATGGCTACACCTTC; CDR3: CASSYFGGSDYGYTF
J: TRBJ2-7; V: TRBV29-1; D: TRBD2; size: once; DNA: TGCAGCGTCTCGACTAGCGGAACCTACGAGCAGTACTTC; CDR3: CSVSTSGTYEQYF
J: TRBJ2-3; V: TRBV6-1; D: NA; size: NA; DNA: TGTGCCAGCAGTGAGGTGGGGGGGCTGGGTACGCAGTATTTT; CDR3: CASSEVGGLGTQYF
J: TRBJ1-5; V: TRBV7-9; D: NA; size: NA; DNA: TGTGCCAGCAGCCCCCTGGGGCATAGCAATCAGCCCCAGCATTTT; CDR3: CASSPLGHSNQPQHF
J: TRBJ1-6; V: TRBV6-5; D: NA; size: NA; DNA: TGTGCCAGCAGCGAGGGTAATTCACCCCTCCACTTT; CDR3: CASSEGNSPLHF
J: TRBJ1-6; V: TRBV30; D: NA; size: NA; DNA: TGTGCCTGGAAAGAGGGATACTCACCCCTCCACTTT; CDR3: CAWKEGYSPLHF
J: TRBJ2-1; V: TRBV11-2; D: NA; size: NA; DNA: TGTGCCAGCAGCTTAGAAGCTAGTTCCCTCAATGAGCAGTTCTTC; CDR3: CASSLEASSLNEQFF